This entry lists 30 T cell receptor beta chains sequenced from one sample in a study of identical twins. TCRdb processed the 5' RACE reads anew with MiXCR; each CDR3 protein has one entry. Altogether approximately 350,000 distinct CDR3 sequences are present, about 12% being singletons, with the ten largest covering approximately 7.6%. This sample also appeared in a second study, on yellow fever vaccine responses in identical twins.

The specimen sequenced was CD8+ T cells sorted from blood. All receptors come from a woman aged 18 to 35 in good health.

This clonotype was detected ten times or more. The chain couples TRBV12-3 or TRBV12-4 to TRBJ2-1, with 11 bases fitting TRBD2. This CDR3 has 15 amino acids. Trimming at V came to 3 bases and at J to 3 bases, leaving 1 base not matched to a gene. CDR3 region: CASSFGTSGYNEQFF. Written as DNA, the CDR3 is TGTGCCAGCAGTTTTGGGACTAGCGGCTACAATGAGCAGTTCTTC.

This clonotype turned up a few times. This sequence joins TRBV5-1 and TRBJ1-4; D is unclear. V was trimmed by 4 bases and J by 1 base, leaving 11 bases between them. Germline-derived CDR1 and CDR2 are SGHRS and YFSETQ. There are 15 residues in the CDR3. The CDR3 spells CASSPGSRTNEKLFF. The CDR3 DNA reads TGCGCCAGCAGCCCCGGATCGAGAACTAATGAAAAACTGTTTTTT.

This clonotype has ten or more counts. The chain has TRBV4-1 and TRBJ1-1; 8 bases align to TRBD1. Germline CDR1 and CDR2: MGHRA and YSYEKL. V was pared by 3 bases and J by 4 bases, with 10 bases of the junction left unmatched. The CDR3 is made up of 16 amino acids. CDR3 loop: CASSHQWTGWSTEAFF. The CDR3 DNA is TGCGCCAGCAGCCACCAATGGACAGGGTGGAGCACTGAAGCTTTCTTT.

The table lists this clonotype with a few counts. CDR3 DNA sequence: TGTGCCAGCAGCTTAGGTCGACTAGCGGGACTCGACGAGCAGTACTTC. Its translation: CASSLGRLAGLDEQYF. This chain uses TRBV7-6 with TRBJ2-7; TRBD2 aligns across 11 bases. The V gene's germline CDR1 is SGHVS and CDR2 FNYEAQ. The CDR3 runs 16 residues. The V gene end was trimmed by 1 base and the J gene end by 5 bases; junction bases not matched to a gene: 7.

This clonotype was detected only a few times. V is TRBV7-8 and J is TRBJ2-7, with D uncertain. The V end was cut by 1 base, the J end by 3 bases, with 10 bases between. The CDR3 consists of 14 residues. Per the germline V gene, CDR1 is SGHVS and CDR2 is FQNEAQ. The CDR3: CASSLDPGFYEQYF. CDR3 nucleotides: TGTGCCAGCAGCTTAGATCCAGGATTCTACGAGCAGTACTTC.

The J gene is TRBJ2-2, the V gene TRBV21-1; TRBD2 was called by the table and not checked on the DNA. TRBV21-1 is described as a pseudogene. The CDR3 has 20 residues. CDR3 sequence: CASGISGLDLNHRGTGELFF. As DNA, the CDR3 is TGTGCCAGCGGGATATCGGGCTTAGACCTGAACCATCGAGGGACCGGGGAGCTGTTTTTT.

This clonotype appeared a few times. This chain joins TRBV12-3 or TRBV12-4 and TRBJ2-1, with 7 nucleotides matching TRBD1. The V gene end was trimmed by 6 bases and the J gene end by 3 bases; junction bases not matched to a gene: 11. The CDR3 runs to 16 residues. The CDR3, as DNA: TGTGCCAGCAGCCGTATCCGGGACAGCAACTACAATGAGCAGTTCTTC. Translation gives CASSRIRDSNYNEQFF.

V and J are TRBV6-5 and TRBJ2-7; TRBD1 is a possible D gene (6 bases). In germline, CDR1 is MNHEY, CDR2 SVGAGI. This CDR3 has 13 residues. Deletions cut 3 bases from V and 5 bases from J, with 11 bases between. CDR3 nucleotides: TGTGCCAGCAGTTATAACAGGGTCGACGAGCAGTACTTC. Encoded protein: CASSYNRVDEQYF.

This clonotype was picked up many times. The chain has TRBV20-1 and TRBJ2-1; 9 bases are a match to TRBD2. Germline V gives CDR1 DFQATT, CDR2 SNEGSKA (reference sequence). This CDR3 has 14 amino acids. V lost 2 bases to trimming and J lost 8 bases; unmatched junction nucleotides: 7. CDR3 amino acids: CSARPGTSIDEQFF. As DNA, the CDR3 is TGCAGTGCTAGACCCGGGACTAGCATCGATGAGCAGTTCTTC.

This chain links TRBV28 with TRBJ2-7; D is undetermined. This CDR3 comprises 14 residues. Trimming removed 6 bases from V and 1 base from J, with 13 bases in between. Germline values: CDR1 MDHEN, CDR2 SYDVKM. This CDR3 is CASSKGDNSYEQYF. The CDR3 region has the DNA TGTGCCAGCAGCAAGGGTGACAATTCCTACGAGCAGTACTTC. Variable domain in full (rest from reference TRBV28 and TRBJ2-7): DVKVTQSSRYLVKRTGEKVFLECVQDMDHENMFWYRQDPGLGLRLIYFSYDVKMKEKGDIPEGYSVSREKKERFSLILESASTNQTSMYLCASSKGDNSYEQYFGPGTRLTVT.

There are many counts of this clonotype. The chain combines TRBV28 with TRBJ2-3; D is undetermined. The CDR3 extends over 12 amino acids. Germline V gives CDR1 MDHEN, CDR2 SYDVKM. V gave up 4 bases and J gave up 5 bases, with 7 bases separating them. CDR3 nucleotides: TGTGCCAGCAGTTCCCCCGGAGATACGCAGTATTTT. This encodes CASSSPGDTQYF.

V gene TRBV2 combines with J gene TRBJ2-7; D perhaps matches TRBD1 (5 bases). Germline CDR1 and CDR2: SNHLY and FYNNEI. The V and J ends lost 7 bases and 3 bases respectively, with 10 bases between them. The CDR3 runs to 12 residues. The CDR3 here is CASTDRRYEQYF. In nucleotides, the CDR3 is TGTGCCAGCACCGACAGACGCTACGAGCAGTACTTC.

This clonotype was detected a few times. The V and J genes are TRBV5-1 and TRBJ2-3; 7 positions match TRBD2. The CDR3 spans 15 residues. J lost 5 bases, V lost 7 bases, and 13 bases had no gene match. Germline assignment: CDR1 SGHRS and CDR2 YFSETQ. CDR3 sequence reads: CASAIDAGARDTQYF. The CDR3 DNA reads as TGCGCCAGCGCAATCGACGCGGGAGCTAGAGATACGCAGTATTTT.

J is TRBJ1-1 and V is TRBV4-1; weak D call: TRBD1 (5 bases). This CDR3 has 16 residues. The germline V gene encodes CDR1 MGHRA and CDR2 YSYEKL. With 0 bases removed from V and 6 bases from J, the gap between germline ends came to 17 bases. The CDR3 DNA reads as TGCGCCAGCAGCCAAGAAACAGGAGGTTACCTCCCTGAAGCTTTCTTT. Translation: CASSQETGGYLPEAFF.

This clonotype was detected a few times. The chain has TRBV7-9 and TRBJ1-4, with 7 bases identical to TRBD1. Germline assignment: CDR1 SEHNR and CDR2 FQNEAQ (reference sequence). There are 14 residues in the CDR3. The V and J ends lost 6 bases and 0 bases, in that order; junction bases with no gene match: 1. CDR3 region: CASRTGATNEKLFF. The DNA of the CDR3 is TGTGCCAGCAGAACAGGGGCAACTAATGAAAAACTGTTTTTT.

This clonotype was counted ten times or more. The chain is built from TRBV7-9 and TRBJ1-1, with 7 bases identical to TRBD1. CDR1 is SEHNR and CDR2 is FQNEAQ in the germline V gene (reference sequence). With 5 bases clipped from V and 8 bases from J, the junction kept 14 bases outside the gene matches. The CDR3 loop spans 15 amino acids. The CDR3 here is CASSRHAGTATEAFF. Here the CDR3 DNA reads TGTGCCAGCAGCCGGCACGCCGGGACAGCAACAGAAGCTTTCTTT.

This clonotype has a handful of counts. The gene calls are TRBV2 and TRBJ1-5; D is ambiguous. The V end lost 5 bases, the J end lost 6 bases, and 11 bases lay between the germline ends. Germline lookup yields CDR1 SNHLY and CDR2 FYNNEI. This CDR3 is built from 13 residues. The CDR3 DNA sequence: TGTGCCAGCAGTTTAGGGTACTCTCAGCCCCAGCATTTT. Residues: CASSLGYSQPQHF.

Many counts were recorded for this clonotype. The rearrangement joins TRBV27 to TRBJ1-2; a possible D gene is TRBD1 (5 bases). V lost 4 bases and J lost 3, with 15 bases in between. The CDR3 covers 15 residues. CDR1 and CDR2 (germline): MNHEY, SMNVEV (reference sequence). CDR3 coding DNA: TGTGCCAGCAGTTCAGGACAAGGGGAACACTATGGCTACACCTTC. Residues: CASSSGQGEHYGYTF.

The table lists this clonotype with many counts. The chain is built from TRBV5-1 and TRBJ2-6; no definite D call. The CDR3 totals 18 residues. V was trimmed by 1 base and J by 0 bases, leaving 14 bases between them. Germline CDR1 is SGHRS and CDR2 is YFSETQ. CDR3 sequence: CASSLWLPPSSGANVLTF. CDR3 nucleotides: TGCGCCAGCAGCTTGTGGTTACCTCCAAGCTCTGGGGCCAACGTCCTGACTTTC.

This sequence joins TRBV28 and TRBJ2-7; D unclear. V lost 5 bases and J lost 0, with 8 bases in between. The germline V gene encodes CDR1 MDHEN and CDR2 SYDVKM. The CDR3 is 13 residues long. CDR3 sequence reads: CASSQYGSYEQYV. The CDR3 bases are TGTGCCAGCAGTCAATACGGCTCCTACGAGCAGTACGTC.

This clonotype has a handful of counts. The chain couples TRBV6-1 to TRBJ1-1; D gene unclear. Per germline, CDR1 MNHNS and CDR2 SASEGT. Trimming took 3 bases from V and 0 from J, leaving 11 bases between them. CDR3 length: 15 residues. The CDR3 DNA sequence: TGTGCCAGCAGTGATAGTAACCCGATGAACACTGAAGCTTTCTTT. Translating it yields CASSDSNPMNTEAFF.

The chain couples TRBV7-9 to TRBJ2-1; unclear D gene. The CDR3 extends over 13 amino acids. Trimming took off 6 bases at V and 2 bases at J, with 8 bases between the two ends. CDR1 and CDR2 (germline): SEHNR, FQNEAQ (reference sequence). CDR3 nucleotides: TGTGCCAGCAGGGCTGATACCTACAATGAGCAGTTCTTC. Protein sequence: CASRADTYNEQFF.

The rearrangement joins TRBV28 to TRBJ2-2; tentatively, D is TRBD1 (6 bases). This CDR3 comprises 16 residues. Trimming left V 6 bases short and J 3 bases short, with 17 bases between. Germline CDR1 and CDR2: MDHEN and SYDVKM. CDR3 protein: CASSGRGGVYTGELFF. The DNA for the CDR3 is TGTGCCAGCAGCGGAAGAGGGGGAGTCTACACCGGGGAGCTGTTTTTT. Filled out from reference TRBV28 and TRBJ2-2, the complete variable domain reads DVKVTQSSRYLVKRTGEKVFLECVQDMDHENMFWYRQDPGLGLRLIYFSYDVKMKEKGDIPEGYSVSREKKERFSLILESASTNQTSMYLCASSGRGGVYTGELFFGEGSRLTVL.

This clonotype was observed many times. V gene TRBV12-3 or TRBV12-4 combines with J gene TRBJ2-7; D not resolved. V gave up 3 bases and J gave up 0 bases, with 12 bases separating them. This CDR3 region has 15 residues. CDR3 nucleotide sequence: TGTGCCAGCAGTTTCTTTTCCGGAACCTCCTACGAGCAGTACTTC. This translates into CASSFFSGTSYEQYF.

This clonotype was seen many times. V and J are TRBV12-3 or TRBV12-4 and TRBJ2-7; D gene unclear. The CDR3 has 12 amino acids. V shed 1 base and J shed 3 bases, with 4 bases lying between them. This CDR3 is CASSLEGYEQYF. CDR3 coding DNA: TGTGCCAGCAGTTTAGAGGGCTACGAGCAGTACTTC.

V usage is TRBV12-5 and J usage is TRBJ2-7, with D possibly TRBD1 on 5 matching bases. In germline, CDR1 is LGHNT, CDR2 FRNRAP. There are 13 residues in the CDR3. With 6 bases removed from V and 0 bases from J, the gap between germline ends came to 9 bases. The CDR3 region has the DNA TGTGCTAGTGGCCTTGGGGCCTCCTACGAGCAGTACTTC. This translates into CASGLGASYEQYF.

The table lists this clonotype with a count of one. The chain links TRBV12-3 or TRBV12-4 to TRBJ2-5; TRBD2 matches at 8 bases. V was clipped by 3 bases and J by 2 bases; unmatched bases: 5. This CDR3 is 15 amino acids long. The CDR3 nucleotides are TGTGCCAGCAGTTTTGCTAGCGGGTCTCAAGAGACCCAGTACTTC. This codes for CASSFASGSQETQYF.

The chain uses TRBV9 and TRBJ2-1; TRBD1 or TRBD2 may be the D gene (5 bases each). The CDR3 has 15 residues. Deletions cut 3 bases from V and 5 bases from J, with 15 bases between. Germline lookup yields CDR1 SGDLS and CDR2 YYNGEE. This CDR3 reads CASSAGAGPNNEQFF. As DNA, the CDR3 is TGTGCCAGCAGCGCCGGGGCGGGCCCAAACAATGAGCAGTTCTTC.

This clonotype was seen ten or more times. The CDR3 DNA reads TGTGCCACCAGGCCTGCGGGGAGCTCCTACAATGAGCAGTTCTTC. Protein: CATRPAGSSYNEQFF. The gene calls are TRBV15 and TRBJ2-1, with TRBD2 as a possible D gene (6 bases). V lost 6 bases and J lost 0, with 12 bases in between. CDR3 length: 15 residues. Germline values: CDR1 LNHNV, CDR2 YYDKDF (reference sequence).

This clonotype occurred a few times. The chain recombines TRBV28 with TRBJ2-7; 7 bases fit TRBD1. In germline, CDR1 is MDHEN, CDR2 SYDVKM. This CDR3 comprises 12 residues. With V trimmed by 4 bases and J by 6 bases, 3 bases remained unmatched. As DNA, the CDR3 is TGTGCCAGCAGTTCGGACAGGATCGAGCAGTACTTC. As protein: CASSSDRIEQYF.